This TCR beta chain was sequenced during a study of cytomegalovirus exposure and HLA in healthy donors (dated by TCRdb to about 2017). Turning to the overall study: An earlier analysis of roughly 630 of the donors reported more than 250 Gb of sequence data and 117 million unique TCR beta sequences from some 180 million T cells. Approximately 300 gigabases of sequencing data and around 90 million unique TCR sequences made up an early release that covered approximately 700 HLA-typed donors. Among the approximately 400 genotyped donors, approximately 77% belonged to the genetic ancestry cluster associated with self-reported Caucasian donors. The study was designed to test whether signatures of past pathogen exposure could be identified by cataloging public T cell receptors. The study used immunosequencing to profile the T cell repertoires of around 600 subjects and linked those repertoires to cytomegalovirus serostatus. In addition to the first cohort of 650 to 800 subjects, a separate validation cohort of 120 different subjects was used. To predict cytomegalovirus infection status, the study combined high-throughput TCR immunosequencing, statistical association of individual TCRs with disease status, and machine learning. A later analysis re-examined previously published TCR beta repertoires from 600 to 700 donors and added high-resolution HLA genotyping to investigate patterns of TCR occurrence. In the later analysis, no new phenotypic data were used to find candidate immune exposures; instead, reliance was placed on TCR beta sequences and their occurrence across donors. In an earlier analysis of a few hundred of the donors, high-throughput TCR beta sequencing was used to judge whether each TCR beta V gene segment behaved as functional or pseudogenic. Alongside the repertoire data, information on donor age, sex, ethnicity and CMV serostatus was compiled. Genome-wide SNP genotypes for about 60% of the roughly 670 donors were used in a later genetic analysis, which treated that subset as a discovery cohort. All discovery cohort repertoires had been generated using a single sequencing platform. Both class I and class II loci were covered by HLA typing, at four-digit resolution. The number of typed donors differed by locus: roughly 629-640 for A, B, C, DRB1 and DQB1; approximately 520 for DQA1; over 600 for DPA1; and 400 to 480 for DPB1. Several DR-DQ haplotypes were handled as single units for association and clustering because linkage in the cohort was strong. Among roughly 400 genotyped donors of the cohort, an average of around 250,000 unique TCR beta nucleotide sequences was sequenced per donor, of which about 18% were non-productive.

Findings and caveats that apply to the study as a whole: When HLA alleles, especially DR and DQ, strongly co-occurred, TCR associations were difficult to assign to individual alleles. Some IMGT-functional V segments, including TRBV6-2 and TRBV6-3, could not be distinguished by the 87-base-pair reads and were therefore excluded. Only TCR beta chains were sequenced in this cohort, and the absence of alpha or paired-chain data limited detectable features. According to a later analysis, TCR association rates differed among HLA loci, with DRB1 alleles showing the most associated TCRs and HLA-C alleles showing the fewest. Most TCR sequences were observed very rarely across donors, whereas some public TCRs were present in many individuals. A later analysis found that most CMV-associated TCR beta chains appeared HLA-restricted, with HLA associations seemingly driven largely by CMV exposure. Correlated functional status among segregating V segments might be attributable to linkage disequilibrium, but an unknown experimental factor could not be ruled out. Roughly 15 rarely observed V segments, including chromosome 9 orphons, were excluded from the earlier analysis of a few hundred of the donors because counts were too low. In a later analysis, several top co-occurrence clusters were reported to appear linked to parvovirus B19, influenza, CMV and Epstein-Barr virus. A further reported finding was that TCR beta sequences accurately predicted the HLA-A and HLA-B alleles for most subjects in the first cohort. The only immune exposure information available for the cohort was CMV serostatus. A later genetic analysis associated a missense DCLRE1C variant with V-gene and J-gene trimming of TCR beta chains, and an independent cohort replicated the association. A total of 164 TCR beta chains were listed by the study as associated with cytomegalovirus. A group of highly shared sequence variants was considered likely to be a technical artifact of the sequencing pipeline. Presence/absence analyses assumed roughly uniform sequencing depth across donors, an assumption that may not hold. In a later analysis, HLA-associated TCR beta chains were found to be more clonally expanded and to have lower generation probabilities than equally common non-associated chains. Because HLA typing was unavailable for some donors at each locus, only the typed subset was used in association tests. A later analysis associated 15,000 or so TCR beta sequences with specific HLA alleles at a false discovery rate of 0.05. In a later genetic analysis, fewer N-insertions in productive TCRs were reported among donors in an Asian-associated ancestry cluster than the roughly 640-donor mean. The classifier was reported to diagnose cytomegalovirus status with high specificity and sensitivity in both the original cohort and the validation cohort. An earlier analysis of several hundred of the donors showed that most TCR beta V segments appeared in productive rearrangements either about 90% or about 30% of the time, which broadly matched IMGT annotations. It was suggested by the authors that the approach could potentially be generalized to other disease states and immunological phenotypes. A few of the identified cytomegalovirus-associated TCR beta chains were confirmed in vitro to be specific for cytomegalovirus antigens.

Turning to this clone: Its antigen has not been determined. No quality values exist for individual bases; no much larger clone is one base distant.

The CDR3 spans 16 residues, from the cysteine through the phenylalanine. Just CDR3 DNA is preserved here, 48 bases in frame from base 1. V is cut by 6 bases and J by 7 bases, and the space between the germline ends is 23 bases. The germline V gene provides CDR1 SGHRS and CDR2 YFSETQ. Receptor libraries were prepared by the immunoSEQ multiplex PCR assay. For the multiplex PCR, a mixture combining 60 forward primers for TCR Vbeta segments and 13 reverse primers for TCR Jbeta segments was used. The CDR3 region of rearranged TCR beta genes was amplified from genomic DNA by a multiplex PCR assay. The Illumina HiSeq System was used to sequence the amplified TCR beta libraries as 87-base-pair reads. On the authors' methods: In a later analysis, roughly 80 million unique TCR beta chains were counted across the 500 to 850 repertoires, and roughly 11 million of these chains were shared by at least two donors. Raw reads were error-corrected and collapsed into unique sequences with a nearest-neighbor algorithm that merged closely related sequences to remove PCR and sequencing errors. CDR3 sequences were aligned to IMGT reference sequences to assign V, D and J gene segments. Each retained sequence needed at least a six-nucleotide match to both a V gene segment and a J gene segment. Rearrangements were called productive when the CDR3 lacked stop codons and stayed in frame with V and J; all others were non-productive. CDR3 was defined by IMGT convention, running from the second conserved V-encoded cysteine to the conserved J-encoded phenylalanine. The earlier analysis of 587 of the donors excluded sequences that lacked an unambiguous match to a single V gene segment. An earlier analysis of a few hundred of the donors called V segments functional above 56.7% productive rearrangements and segregating when the between-donor standard deviation exceeded 5%. A statistical classification framework was built to diagnose cytomegalovirus status from the catalog of TCR beta chain sequences. In a later analysis, TCR nucleotide sequences were compared against IMGT/GENE-DB human TR gene sequences so that V and J genes could be assigned. In a later analysis, CDR3 sequences and most-parsimonious VDJ recombination scenarios were assigned using the TCRdist pipeline. A later analysis defined each TCR beta chain by its CDR3 amino acid sequence plus V-gene family, and excluded reads lacking a unique V-gene family. As a way to deal with suspected cross-contamination and a sequencing artifact, a later analysis dropped approximately 590 nucleotide sequences that were highly shared and had low generation probability. For each public chain, a later analysis derived a clonal expansion index from normalized ranks of inferred template counts within each repertoire. In a later analysis, generation probabilities were computed using a VDJ recombination model fitted to out-of-frame rearrangements, and the results were checked against IGoR. In a later analysis, hypergeometric tests were used to score TCR-TCR, TCR-HLA and TCR-CMV co-occurrence, with a repertoire-size bias correction applied to TCR pairs. To estimate false discovery rates, a later analysis permuted the HLA or CMV assignments 20 times. A later analysis grouped co-occurring TCRs with DBSCAN, adding TCRdist sequence similarity when clustering within HLA-allele-positive subsets. Repertoires with fewer than 30,000 or more than 120,000 public chains, plus five repertoires with anomalous nucleotide sharing, were excluded from co-occurrence clustering. In TCRdb, the immuneACCESS table is reduced to in-frame sequences with V and J assigned. These tables do not hold every clone; where another copy was compared, an unresolved V gene accounts for under half, and the others remain unexplained. That table supplies the V and J calls and clone size; D and trimming were determined from the DNA. Recorded for this sample are about 140,000 clones; approximately 84% of them occurred a single time. Together, the top ten hold roughly 10% of the sample.

In total, roughly 670 healthy bone marrow donors made up the cohort. All cohort members were sampled while nominally healthy, although unrecorded immune exposures were likely present. The donor tested CMV seropositive and was one of the 289 seropositive cohort members. A peripheral blood sample was collected from each donor, and TCR beta sequencing was performed on peripheral blood mononuclear cells. Genomic DNA was extracted from the blood cell samples with the Qiagen DNeasy Blood Extraction Kit. Sequences were obtained from PBMCs. This clonotype was obtained from a woman in her fifties or sixties in good health and CMV-seropositive. The sequence joins TRBV5-1 to TRBJ2-1, with TRBD2 as a weak D call on 5 bases. The CDR3 reads CASNLNGPSWENEQFF. The DNA sequence is as follows: TGCGCCAGCAATCTGAACGGGCCGAGCTGGGAGAATGAGCAGTTCTTC.